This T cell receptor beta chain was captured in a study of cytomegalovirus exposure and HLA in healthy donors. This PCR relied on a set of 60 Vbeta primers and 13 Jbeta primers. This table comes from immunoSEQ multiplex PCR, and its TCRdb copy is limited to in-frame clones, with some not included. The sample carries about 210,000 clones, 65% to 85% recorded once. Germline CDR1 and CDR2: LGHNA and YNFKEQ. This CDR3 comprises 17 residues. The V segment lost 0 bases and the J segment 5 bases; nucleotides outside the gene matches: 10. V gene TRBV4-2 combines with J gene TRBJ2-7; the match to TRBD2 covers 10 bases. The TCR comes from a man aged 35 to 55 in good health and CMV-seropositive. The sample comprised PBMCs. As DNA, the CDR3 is TGTGCCAGCAGCCAAGAAGTAGGAGCGGGAGGGCCTCACGAGCAGTACTTC. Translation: CASSQEVGAGGPHEQYF.